One sample yielded the 12 T cell receptor beta chains listed below, sequenced in a study of blood T cells in healthy people across ages. The use of a sample-barcoded 5' primer and a J-beta primer mix characterized a second PCR of roughly 6 to 11 cycles. MiXCR, run by TCRdb on the 5' RACE reads, gives a single entry per CDR3 protein. The sample consists of approximately 2,000,000 distinct CDR3 sequences, roughly two fifths of them appearing once. Sequences were obtained from blood. The source of these receptors is a human donor in good health.

The chain is built from TRBV7-2 and TRBJ1-2; D gene unclear. The CDR3 contains 16 residues. The germline CDR1 and CDR2 sequences are SGHTA and FQGNSA. Trimming left V 1 base short and J 3 bases short, with 15 bases between. The CDR3, as DNA: TGTGCCAGCAGCTTAGATGTGACCCAAAGATACTATGGCTACACCTTC. Translation: CASSLDVTQRYYGYTF.

V and J are TRBV18 and TRBJ2-7; 9 bases match TRBD1. V was clipped by 5 bases and J by 2 bases; unmatched bases: 7. Germline CDR1 KGHSH, CDR2 LQKENI. The CDR3 is 15 amino acids. The CDR3, as DNA: TGTGCCAGCTCATCGGGACAGGGATACACCTACGAGCAGTACTTC. Translating it yields CASSSGQGYTYEQYF.

This clonotype was observed a few times. The chain recombines TRBV12-3 or TRBV12-4 with TRBJ2-7; 10 bases align to TRBD1. With 5 bases clipped from V and 6 bases from J, the junction kept 7 bases outside the gene matches. The CDR3 has 14 residues. This CDR3 reads CASSLRGQGFEQYF. CDR3 in DNA: TGTGCCAGCAGTCTGCGGGGACAGGGGTTCGAGCAGTACTTC.

On this clonotype itself: At one end, the junction sequence differs from germline, possibly due to a read error. This chain joins TRBV9 and TRBJ2-6, with 8 bases identical to TRBD2. CDR3 length: 14 residues. Per the germline V gene, CDR1 is SGDLS and CDR2 is YYNGEE. Written as DNA, the CDR3 is TGTGCCTGCAGCGTTAGCGGGACGAATTTGTTCCTGACTTTC. It encodes CACSVSGTNLFLTF.

V and J are TRBV7-3 and TRBJ2-3; unclear D gene. V was clipped by 6 bases and J by 4 bases, with 17 bases between them. This CDR3 is 15 amino acids long. Germline V gives CDR1 SGHTA, CDR2 FQGTGA. CDR3 in amino acids: CASSQAPGWADTQYF. CDR3 DNA: TGTGCCAGCAGTCAAGCCCCAGGTTGGGCAGATACGCAGTATTTT.

This clonotype was counted between two and nine times. The chain links TRBV9 to TRBJ2-1, with 11 nucleotides matching TRBD2. J was trimmed by 7 bases and V by 1 base; bases with no gene match: 10. CDR1 and CDR2 from the germline V gene are SGDLS and YYNGEE. CDR3 length: 17 amino acids. The CDR3 here is CASSVSSGGFTGNEQFF. In DNA, the CDR3 is TGTGCCAGCAGCGTATCTAGCGGGGGGTTCACCGGGAATGAGCAGTTCTTC. The variable domain in full, with the rest retrieved from reference TRBV9 and TRBJ2-1, is DSGVTQTPKHLITATGQRVTLRCSPRSGDLSVYWYQQSLDQGLQFLIQYYNGEERAKGNILERFSAQQFPDLHSELNLSSLELGDSALYFCASSVSSGGFTGNEQFFGPGTRLTVL.

A few counts support this clonotype. This chain joins TRBV12-5 and TRBJ2-5; possibly TRBD1 for D (6 bases). CDR3 length equals 14 residues. Germline V CDR1 and CDR2: LGHNT, FRNRAP. V was clipped by 6 bases and J by 2 bases, with 13 bases between them. CDR3 nucleotide sequence: TGTGCTAGTGGAAACGGACAGATTCAAGAGACCCAGTACTTC. It specifies CASGNGQIQETQYF.

This clonotype was detected only a few times. The chain carries TRBV20-1 and TRBJ1-2; TRBD1 matches at 7 bases. Germline V gene sequence: CDR1 DFQATT, CDR2 SNEGSKA (reference sequence). The CDR3 consists of 13 residues. V was pared by 6 bases and J by 5 bases, with 9 bases of the junction left unmatched. The CDR3 coding sequence is TGCAGTGCCTCGTGGACAGGTACTTATGGCTACACCTTC. Residues: CSASWTGTYGYTF.

This chain connects TRBV9 to TRBJ1-2, with D maybe TRBD1 (5 bases). The V gene's germline CDR1 is SGDLS and CDR2 YYNGEE. V lost 0 bases, J lost 4 bases, and 10 bases lay in between. CDR3 length: 14 residues. The CDR3 DNA is TGTGCCAGCAGCGTAGATGGGGGTGCCTATGGCTACACCTTC. This gives the protein CASSVDGGAYGYTF.

This clonotype was counted a few times. The rearrangement links TRBV20-1 to TRBJ1-1; D call uncertain. V was pared by 1 base and J by 0 bases, with 6 bases between. Germline assignment: CDR1 DFQATT and CDR2 SNEGSKA (reference sequence). The CDR3 loop spans 13 amino acids. The CDR3, as DNA: TGCAGTGCTAGAGCCGACATGAACACTGAAGCTTTCTTT. It codes for CSARADMNTEAFF.

The V and J genes are TRBV29-1 and TRBJ1-1; no firm D call. V shed 4 bases and J shed 9 bases, with 12 bases lying between them. Per the germline V gene, CDR1 is SQVTM and CDR2 is ANQGSEA. The CDR3 runs 11 residues. DNA of the CDR3: TGCAGCGTTGCTGAGGGTCCCCAAGCTTTCTTT. Translation gives CSVAEGPQAFF.

This clonotype has more than one count but fewer than ten. The V call is TRBV20-1, the J call TRBJ1-2, with D possibly matching TRBD1 (5 bases). Germline-derived CDR1 and CDR2 are DFQATT and SNEGSKA (reference sequence). The CDR3 extends over 11 amino acids. V lost 0 bases and J 6 bases, leaving 5 bases between the germline ends. CDR3 sequence reads: CSAREGDGYTF. The CDR3 coding sequence is TGCAGTGCTAGAGAGGGGGATGGCTACACCTTC.